This TCR beta chain was identified in a study of blood T cell repertoires in COVID-19. For the study at large: Sites in the United States, Italy and Spain provided acute and convalescent COVID-19 samples.

In the original workflow: Reference gene primer amplification in the assay estimated nucleated cell counts. Clones were read by immunoSEQ multiplex PCR, and TCRdb kept only the in-frame ones, dropping some. That table is the source of V, J and clone size, and D and trimming were worked out from the DNA. Here the sample spans fewer than 200,000 clones, roughly 93% being singletons. CDR1 is MNHEY and CDR2 is SMNVEV in the germline V gene (reference sequence). The CDR3 extends over 15 amino acids. Trimming removed 4 bases from V and 3 bases from J; junction bases left unmatched: 5. The sequence came from a man aged 18 to 30 with COVID-19, enrolled during active disease. The chain has TRBV27 and TRBJ2-1; TRBD2 agrees at 8 bases. The sequenced sample consisted of peripheral blood. The CDR3 sequence: CASSSEREFYNEQFF. The CDR3 coding sequence is TGTGCCAGCAGTTCCGAGCGGGAGTTCTACAATGAGCAGTTCTTC.